The TCR beta chain described here comes from a study of cytomegalovirus exposure and HLA in healthy donors. Sequencing used immunoSEQ multiplex PCR; TCRdb keeps in-frame clones, though not all of them. This sample has 280,000 or so clones, with roughly 90% found just once. V was pared by 4 bases and J by 4 bases, with 4 bases of the junction left unmatched. The germline CDR1 and CDR2 sequences are SQVTM and ANQGSEA. The CDR3 covers 13 residues. This clonotype was obtained from a woman aged 18-29 years in good health and CMV-seronegative. Sequenced sample: PBMCs. V and J are TRBV29-1 and TRBJ2-7, with 10 bases matching TRBD2. The CDR3 region is CSVGVSGRYEQYF. CDR3 nucleotides: TGCAGCGTTGGGGTTAGCGGGAGGTACGAGCAGTACTTC.